The source of this T cell receptor (beta chain) is a study of regulatory T cells in long-lasting Graves disease. The V and J ends lost 6 bases and 5 bases respectively, with 19 bases between them. The CDR3 is made up of 16 amino acids. CDR1 and CDR2 from the germline V gene are MNHEY and SMNVEV (reference sequence). Relying on iRepertoire HTBI primers and Arm-PCR of CDR3 regions, the team built TCR beta libraries. TCRdb independently ran MiXCR on the multiplex PCR reads; one entry per CDR3 protein. The table lists around 450,000 distinct CDR3 sequences, about 22% of them singletons. Time point reported: persistent/refractory GD, antithyroid drugs over 5 years with positive TRAb. PBMC-extracted RNA yielded the TCR library.

The sequence was collected from a female donor with Graves disease. V usage is TRBV27 and J usage is TRBJ2-2; D is tentatively TRBD1 or TRBD2 (5 bases each). Source: peripheral blood mononuclear cells (PBMCs), taken when the disease was refractory, from a patient treated with antithyroid drugs. This CDR3 is CASRRRTVRGTGELFF. Here the CDR3 DNA reads TGTGCCAGCAGGCGCAGGACTGTGAGGGGAACCGGGGAGCTGTTTTTT.